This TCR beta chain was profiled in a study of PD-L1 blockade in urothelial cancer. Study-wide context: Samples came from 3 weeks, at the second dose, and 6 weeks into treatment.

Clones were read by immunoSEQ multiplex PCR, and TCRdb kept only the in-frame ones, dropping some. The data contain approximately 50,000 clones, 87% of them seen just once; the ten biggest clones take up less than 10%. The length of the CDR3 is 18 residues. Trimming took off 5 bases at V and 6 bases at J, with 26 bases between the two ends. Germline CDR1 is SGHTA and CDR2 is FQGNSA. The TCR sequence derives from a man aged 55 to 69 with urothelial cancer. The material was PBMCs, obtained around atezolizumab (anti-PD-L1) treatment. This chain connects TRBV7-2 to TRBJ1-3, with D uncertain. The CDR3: CASSPKETPGVWENTIYF. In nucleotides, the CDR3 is TGTGCCAGCAGCCCGAAAGAAACTCCGGGAGTTTGGGAAAACACCATATATTTT.